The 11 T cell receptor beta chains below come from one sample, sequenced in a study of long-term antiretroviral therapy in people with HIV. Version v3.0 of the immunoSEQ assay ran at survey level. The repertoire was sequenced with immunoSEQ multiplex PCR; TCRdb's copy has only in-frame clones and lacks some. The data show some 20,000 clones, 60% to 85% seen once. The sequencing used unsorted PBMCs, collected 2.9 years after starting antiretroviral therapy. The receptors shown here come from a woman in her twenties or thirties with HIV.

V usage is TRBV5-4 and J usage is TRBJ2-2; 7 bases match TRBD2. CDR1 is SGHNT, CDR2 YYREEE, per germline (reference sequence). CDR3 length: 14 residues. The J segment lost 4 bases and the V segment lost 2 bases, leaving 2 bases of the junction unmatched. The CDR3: CASSLSGVTGELFF. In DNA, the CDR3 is TGTGCCAGCAGCTTAAGCGGGGTCACCGGGGAGCTGTTTTTT.

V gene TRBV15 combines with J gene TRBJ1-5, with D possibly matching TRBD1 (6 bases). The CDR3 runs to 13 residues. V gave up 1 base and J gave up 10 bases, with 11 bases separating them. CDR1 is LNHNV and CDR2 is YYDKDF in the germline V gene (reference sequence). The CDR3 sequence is CATSRGGANPQHF. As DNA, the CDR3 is TGTGCCACCAGCAGAGGGGGGGCTAATCCCCAGCATTTT. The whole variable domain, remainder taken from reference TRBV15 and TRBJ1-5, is DAMVIQNPRYQVTQFGKPVTLSCSQTLNHNVMYWYQQKSSQAPKLLFHYYDKDFNNEADTPDNFQSRRPNTSFCFLDIRSPGLGDTAMYLCATSRGGANPQHFGDGTRLSIL.

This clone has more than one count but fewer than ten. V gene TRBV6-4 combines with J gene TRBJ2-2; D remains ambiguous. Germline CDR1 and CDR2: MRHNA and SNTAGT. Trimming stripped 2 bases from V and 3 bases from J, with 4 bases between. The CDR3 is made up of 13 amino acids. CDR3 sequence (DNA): TGTGCCAGCAGTGACAGGGACACCGGGGAGCTGTTTTTT. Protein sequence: CASSDRDTGELFF.

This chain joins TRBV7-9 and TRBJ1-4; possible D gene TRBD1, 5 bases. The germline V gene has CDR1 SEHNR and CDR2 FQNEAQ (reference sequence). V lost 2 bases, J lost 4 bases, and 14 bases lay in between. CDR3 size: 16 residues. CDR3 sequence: CASSLIVWGDNEKLFF. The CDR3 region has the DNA TGTGCCAGCAGCTTAATCGTTTGGGGGGATAATGAAAAACTGTTTTTT.

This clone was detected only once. The CDR3 nucleotides are TGTGCCAGCAGCCAACTTACAACCGGGGGGAATGAGCAGTTCTTC. This gives the protein CASSQLTTGGNEQFF. The chain links TRBV14 to TRBJ2-1, with 7 positions matching TRBD2. The CDR3 consists of 15 residues. Germline CDR1 SGHDN, CDR2 FVKESK. Losses at the gene ends were 2 bases for V and 7 bases for J; bases not matched to a gene: 8.

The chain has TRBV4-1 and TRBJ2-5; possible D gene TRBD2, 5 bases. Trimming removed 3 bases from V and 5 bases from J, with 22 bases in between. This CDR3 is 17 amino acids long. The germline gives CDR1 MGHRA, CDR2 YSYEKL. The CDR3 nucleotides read TGCGCCAGCAGCCATCTCCGTGAGGGAGACTTGAAGGAGACCCAGTACTTC. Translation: CASSHLREGDLKETQYF.

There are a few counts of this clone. As DNA, the CDR3 is TGTGCCAGCAGCTTAGTGGGTGCTGGCTACACCTTC. Amino acid sequence: CASSLVGAGYTF. The rearrangement uses TRBV7-9 and TRBJ1-2, with D uncertain. The germline V gene has CDR1 SEHNR and CDR2 FQNEAQ (reference sequence). With 1 base removed from V and 7 bases from J, the gap between germline ends came to 7 bases. The CDR3 sequence is 12 residues long.

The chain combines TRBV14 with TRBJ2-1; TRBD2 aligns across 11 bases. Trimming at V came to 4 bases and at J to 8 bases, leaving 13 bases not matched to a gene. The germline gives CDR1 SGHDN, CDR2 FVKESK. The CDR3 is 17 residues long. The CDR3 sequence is CASSRPVGASGRYEQFF. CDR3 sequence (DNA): TGTGCCAGCAGCCGCCCTGTCGGGGCTAGCGGGAGGTATGAGCAGTTCTTC.

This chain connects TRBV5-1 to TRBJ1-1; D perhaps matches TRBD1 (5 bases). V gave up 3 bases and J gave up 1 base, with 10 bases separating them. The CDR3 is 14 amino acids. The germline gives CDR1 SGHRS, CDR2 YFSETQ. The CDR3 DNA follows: TGCGCCAGCAGCTCAGGGAGGACGAACACTGAAGCTTTCTTT. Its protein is CASSSGRTNTEAFF.

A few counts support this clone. The CDR3 spells CASSEALSGAQPQHF. Written as DNA, the CDR3 is TGTGCCAGCAGTGAAGCCCTCTCAGGGGCTCAGCCCCAGCATTTT. V and J are TRBV6-1 and TRBJ1-5; tentatively, D is TRBD1 (6 bases). The V and J ends lost 0 bases and 6 bases respectively, with 12 bases between them. Germline V gives CDR1 MNHNS, CDR2 SASEGT. The CDR3 length is 15 residues.

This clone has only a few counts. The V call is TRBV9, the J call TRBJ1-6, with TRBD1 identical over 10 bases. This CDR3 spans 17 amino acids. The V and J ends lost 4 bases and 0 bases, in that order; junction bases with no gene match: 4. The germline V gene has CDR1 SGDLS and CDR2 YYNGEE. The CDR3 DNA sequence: TGTGCCAGCAGCCTCCGGGACAGGGGCTCCTATAATTCACCCCTCCACTTT. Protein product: CASSLRDRGSYNSPLHF.